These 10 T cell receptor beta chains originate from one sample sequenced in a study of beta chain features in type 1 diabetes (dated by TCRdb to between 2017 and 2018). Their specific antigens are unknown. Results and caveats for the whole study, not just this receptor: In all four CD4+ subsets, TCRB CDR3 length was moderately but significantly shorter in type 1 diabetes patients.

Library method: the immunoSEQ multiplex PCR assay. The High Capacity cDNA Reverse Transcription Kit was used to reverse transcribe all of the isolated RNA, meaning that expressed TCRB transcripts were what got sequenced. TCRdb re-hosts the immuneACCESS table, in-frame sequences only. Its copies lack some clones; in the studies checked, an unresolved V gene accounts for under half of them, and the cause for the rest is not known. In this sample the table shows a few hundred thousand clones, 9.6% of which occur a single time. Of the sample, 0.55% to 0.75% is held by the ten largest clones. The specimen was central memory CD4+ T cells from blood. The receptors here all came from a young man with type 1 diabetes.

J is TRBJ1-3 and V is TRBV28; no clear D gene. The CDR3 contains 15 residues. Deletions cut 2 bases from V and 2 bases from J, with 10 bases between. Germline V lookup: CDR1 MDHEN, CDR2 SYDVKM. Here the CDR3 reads CASSLVEFTGNTIYF. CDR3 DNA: TGTGCCAGCAGTTTAGTCGAGTTTACTGGAAACACCATATATTTT.

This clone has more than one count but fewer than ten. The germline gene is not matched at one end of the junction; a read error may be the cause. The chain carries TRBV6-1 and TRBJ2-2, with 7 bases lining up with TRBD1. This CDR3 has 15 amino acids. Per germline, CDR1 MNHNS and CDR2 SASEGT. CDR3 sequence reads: CASTGRGNNIGELFF. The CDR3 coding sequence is TGTGCCAGCACCGGCAGGGGGAATAACATCGGGGAGCTGTTTTTT.

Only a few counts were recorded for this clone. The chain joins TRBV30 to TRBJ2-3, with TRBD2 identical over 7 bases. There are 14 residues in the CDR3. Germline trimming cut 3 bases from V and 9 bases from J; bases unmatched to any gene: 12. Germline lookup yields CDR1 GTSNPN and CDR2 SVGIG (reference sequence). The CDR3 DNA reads TGTGCCTGGAGAAAGCGGGGTTCGGTAGACACGCAGTATTTT. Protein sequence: CAWRKRGSVDTQYF.

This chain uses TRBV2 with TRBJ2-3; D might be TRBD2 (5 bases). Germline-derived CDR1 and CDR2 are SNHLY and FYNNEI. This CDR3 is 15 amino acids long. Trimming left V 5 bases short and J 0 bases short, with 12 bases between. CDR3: CASSQERSSTDTQYF. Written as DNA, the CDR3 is TGTGCCAGCAGTCAGGAGCGGTCTAGCACAGATACGCAGTATTTT.

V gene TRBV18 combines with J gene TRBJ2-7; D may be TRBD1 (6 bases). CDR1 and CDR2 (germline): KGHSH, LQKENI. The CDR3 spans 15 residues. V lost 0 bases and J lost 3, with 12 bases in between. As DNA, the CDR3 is TGTGCCAGCTCACCACCAGGCCTAGGGGGCTACGAGCAGTACTTC. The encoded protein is CASSPPGLGGYEQYF. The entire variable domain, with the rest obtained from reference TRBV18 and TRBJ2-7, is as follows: NAGVMQNPRHLVRRRGQEARLRCSPMKGHSHVYWYRQLPEEGLKFMVYLQKENIIDESGMPKERFSAEFPKEGPSILRIQQVVRGDSAAYFCASSPPGLGGYEQYFGPGTRLTVT.

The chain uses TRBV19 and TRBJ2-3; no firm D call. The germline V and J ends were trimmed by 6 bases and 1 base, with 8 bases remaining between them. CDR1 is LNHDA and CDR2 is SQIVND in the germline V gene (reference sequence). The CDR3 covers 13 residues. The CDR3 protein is CASSKRGTDTQYF. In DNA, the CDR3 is TGTGCCAGTAGCAAAAGGGGCACAGATACGCAGTATTTT.

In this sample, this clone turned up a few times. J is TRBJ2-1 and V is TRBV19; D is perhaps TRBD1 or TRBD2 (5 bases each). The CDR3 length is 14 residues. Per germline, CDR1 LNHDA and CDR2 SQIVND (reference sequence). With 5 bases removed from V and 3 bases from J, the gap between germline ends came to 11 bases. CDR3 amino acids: CASSSPGHYNEQFF. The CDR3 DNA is TGTGCCAGTAGTTCTCCGGGGCACTACAATGAGCAGTTCTTC.

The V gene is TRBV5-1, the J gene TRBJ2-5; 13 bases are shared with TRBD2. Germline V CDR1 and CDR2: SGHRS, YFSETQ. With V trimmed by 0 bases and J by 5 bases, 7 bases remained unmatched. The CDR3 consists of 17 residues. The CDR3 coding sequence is TGCGCCAGCAGCTTGGGGACTAGCGGGGGCCGCCGGGAGACCCAGTACTTC. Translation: CASSLGTSGGRRETQYF.

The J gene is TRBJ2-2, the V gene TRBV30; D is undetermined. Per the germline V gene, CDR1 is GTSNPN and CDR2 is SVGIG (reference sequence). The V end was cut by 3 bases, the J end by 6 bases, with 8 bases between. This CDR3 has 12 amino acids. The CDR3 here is CAWRMAAGELFF. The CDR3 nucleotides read TGTGCCTGGAGAATGGCAGCCGGGGAGCTGTTTTTT.

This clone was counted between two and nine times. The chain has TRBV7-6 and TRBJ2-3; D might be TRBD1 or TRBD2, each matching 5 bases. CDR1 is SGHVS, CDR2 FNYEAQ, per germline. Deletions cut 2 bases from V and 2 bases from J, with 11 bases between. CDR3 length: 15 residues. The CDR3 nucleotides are TGTGCCAGCAGCTTAAGTCGAGGGACCACAGATACGCAGTATTTT. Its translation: CASSLSRGTTDTQYF.